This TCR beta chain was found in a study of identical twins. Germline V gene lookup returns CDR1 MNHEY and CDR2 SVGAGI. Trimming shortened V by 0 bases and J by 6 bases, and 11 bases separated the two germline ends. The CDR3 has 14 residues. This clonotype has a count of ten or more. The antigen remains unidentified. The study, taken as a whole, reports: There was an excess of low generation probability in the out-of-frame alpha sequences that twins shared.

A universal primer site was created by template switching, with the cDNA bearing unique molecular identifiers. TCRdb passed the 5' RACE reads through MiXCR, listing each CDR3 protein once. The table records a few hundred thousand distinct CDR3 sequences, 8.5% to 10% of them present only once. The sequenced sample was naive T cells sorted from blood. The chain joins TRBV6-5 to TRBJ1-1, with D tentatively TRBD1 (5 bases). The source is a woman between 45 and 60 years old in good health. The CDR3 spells CASSYSQGGSEAFF. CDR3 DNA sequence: TGTGCCAGCAGTTACTCGCAGGGCGGCTCTGAAGCTTTCTTT.